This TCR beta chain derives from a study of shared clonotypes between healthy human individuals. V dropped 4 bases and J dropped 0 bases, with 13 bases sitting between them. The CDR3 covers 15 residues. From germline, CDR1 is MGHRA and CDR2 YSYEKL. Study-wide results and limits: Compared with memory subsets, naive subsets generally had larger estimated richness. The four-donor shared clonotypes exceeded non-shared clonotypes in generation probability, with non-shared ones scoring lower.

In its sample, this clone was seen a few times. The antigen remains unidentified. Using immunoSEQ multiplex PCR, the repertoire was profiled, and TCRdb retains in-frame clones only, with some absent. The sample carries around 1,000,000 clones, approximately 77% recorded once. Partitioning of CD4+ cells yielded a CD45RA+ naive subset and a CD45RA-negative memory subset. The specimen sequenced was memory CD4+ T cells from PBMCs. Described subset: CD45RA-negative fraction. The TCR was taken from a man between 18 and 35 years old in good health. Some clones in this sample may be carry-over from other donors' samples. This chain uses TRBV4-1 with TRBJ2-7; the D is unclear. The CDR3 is CASSPVQSRSYEQYF. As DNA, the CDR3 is TGCGCCAGCAGCCCCGTTCAGTCTCGCTCCTACGAGCAGTACTTC.